This T cell receptor (beta chain) was sequenced for a study of shared clonotypes between healthy human individuals. In germline, CDR1 is SGHDN, CDR2 FVKESK. This CDR3 comprises 14 residues. V gave up 4 bases and J gave up 7 bases; unmatched junction bases: 8. In replicate PCRs of sorted subsets, roughly 200 ng DNA, about 30,000 T cell genomes, was used. Sequenced by immunoSEQ multiplex PCR; TCRdb stores in-frame clones only, minus some. The table shows 2 million to 2.5 million clones, with approximately 94% occurring only once. The specimen sequenced was naive CD4+ T cells sorted from blood. Sample subset: CD45RA+ positively selected. The TCR sequence derives from a man younger than 35 in good health. The chain has TRBV14 and TRBJ2-7, with 9 bases identical to TRBD2. CDR3 coding DNA: TGTGCCAGCAGCCCCACCTATAGCGGGAGAGAGCAGTACTTC. This encodes CASSPTYSGREQYF.